This entry lists 26 T cell receptor beta chains sequenced from one sample in a study of blood T cell repertoires in COVID-19. Generated by immunoSEQ multiplex PCR, the TCRdb table keeps only in-frame clones and is missing some. The sample has some 330,000 clones; about 92% are singletons. Sequencing used PBMCs or T cells enriched from blood (not recorded which). These TCRs come from a woman aged 25-40 years who had recovered from COVID-19.

This chain joins TRBV19 and TRBJ2-3, with D possibly matching TRBD1 (6 bases). The ends were cut back, 3 bases at V and 3 bases at J, with 19 bases in the middle. The CDR3 is 17 amino acids. The germline gives CDR1 LNHDA, CDR2 SQIVND (reference sequence). The CDR3 is CASSIRPGRGRTDTQYF. In DNA, the CDR3 is TGTGCCAGTAGTATTCGCCCCGGAAGGGGGAGAACAGATACGCAGTATTTT.

The chain is built from TRBV28 and TRBJ1-2, with 7 bases aligning to TRBD1. V gave up 5 bases and J gave up 4 bases; unmatched junction bases: 10. The CDR3 length is 15 residues. Germline loops: CDR1 MDHEN, CDR2 SYDVKM. The CDR3 DNA is TGTGCCAGCAGTAATACAGGGGCCCCGAGCTATGGCTACACCTTC. Its translation is CASSNTGAPSYGYTF.

This chain joins TRBV5-6 and TRBJ1-2, with 9 bases that match TRBD1. The CDR3 is 15 residues long. In germline, CDR1 is SGHDT, CDR2 YYEEEE. The J segment lost 6 bases and the V segment lost 3 bases, leaving 9 bases of the junction unmatched. The CDR3 loop reads CASSYRDREGDGYTF. The CDR3 DNA reads TGTGCCAGCAGCTACCGGGACAGGGAGGGGGATGGCTACACCTTC. Filled out from reference TRBV5-6 and TRBJ1-2, the complete variable domain reads DAGVTQSPTHLIKTRGQQVTLRCSPKSGHDTVSWYQQALGQGPQFIFQYYEEEERQRGNFPDRFSGHQFPNYSSELNVNALLLGDSALYLCASSYRDREGDGYTFGSGTRLTVV.

The CDR3 sequence is CASGPGAYEQYF. Here the CDR3 DNA reads TGTGCCAGCGGTCCCGGAGCCTACGAGCAGTACTTC. V usage is TRBV27 and J usage is TRBJ2-7; D ambiguous. V was pared by 8 bases and J by 2 bases, with 10 bases between. This CDR3 is 12 amino acids long. Germline loops: CDR1 MNHEY, CDR2 SMNVEV (reference sequence).

The rearrangement uses TRBV6-5 and TRBJ1-6; no firm D call. The V end was cut by 7 bases, the J end by 10 bases, with 17 bases between. The CDR3 covers 14 residues. Germline lookup yields CDR1 MNHEY and CDR2 SVGAGI. CDR3 protein: CASTNEGSGSPLHF. As DNA, the CDR3 is TGTGCCAGCACCAACGAGGGATCGGGATCACCCCTCCACTTT.

V usage is TRBV5-8 and J usage is TRBJ2-1; D not certain. The germline V and J ends were trimmed by 4 bases and 7 bases, with 6 bases remaining between them. CDR1 SGHTS and CDR2 YDEGEE come from the germline V gene. CDR3 size: 11 residues. DNA for the CDR3: TGTGCCAGCAGCCTCGGGAATGAGCAGTTCTTC. Its translation: CASSLGNEQFF.

The CDR3, as DNA: TGTGCCAGCTCATTGACTCCTACCTACGAGCAGTACTTC. It translates to CASSLTPTYEQYF. The V call is TRBV18, the J call TRBJ2-7; D is undetermined. With 5 bases removed from V and 2 bases from J, the gap between germline ends came to 10 bases. Germline-derived CDR1 and CDR2 are KGHSH and LQKENI. The CDR3 runs to 13 residues.

The chain has TRBV6-2 or TRBV6-3 and TRBJ1-5; 8 bases are a match to TRBD1. V lost 2 bases and J lost 10; bases outside the gene matches: 10. There are 15 residues in the CDR3. CDR1 and CDR2 from the germline V gene are MNHEY and SVGEGT. CDR3 DNA sequence: TGTGCCAGCAGTTACGGGCAGGGGGCGCGAGGACCCCAGCATTTT. Residues: CASSYGQGARGPQHF.

This rearrangement joins TRBV29-1 to TRBJ2-7; 10 nucleotides match TRBD1. After removal of 7 bases from V and 5 bases from J, the junction contained 5 bases not matched to a gene. CDR3 length: 12 amino acids. Germline-derived CDR1 and CDR2 are SQVTM and ANQGSEA. CDR3 in DNA: TGCAGCGGAGGACAGGGGGTTAACGAGCAGTACTTC. Amino acids: CSGGQGVNEQYF.

CDR3 sequence: CASSTQGRNEQFF. CDR3 in DNA: TGCGCCAGCAGCACACAGGGTAGGAATGAGCAGTTCTTC. The chain has TRBV5-1 and TRBJ2-1; D may be TRBD1 (6 bases). The CDR3 consists of 13 residues. With 4 bases removed from V and 7 bases from J, the gap between germline ends came to 12 bases. CDR1 and CDR2 (germline): SGHRS, YFSETQ.

The sample holds one count of this clone. The CDR3 spells CAWSPGTIYTDTQYF. The CDR3 bases are TGTGCCTGGAGTCCCGGGACTATCTACACAGATACGCAGTATTTT. The chain recombines TRBV30 with TRBJ2-3; 7 positions agree with TRBD2. Germline lookup yields CDR1 GTSNPN and CDR2 SVGIG (reference sequence). Trimming removed 2 bases from V and 2 bases from J; junction bases left unmatched: 7. This CDR3 contains 15 residues.

V is TRBV7-8 and J is TRBJ2-3; TRBD2 matches 12 bases. CDR3 size: 17 residues. Germline V gene sequence: CDR1 SGHVS, CDR2 FQNEAQ. Germline trimming cut 6 bases from V and 3 bases from J; bases unmatched to any gene: 10. The CDR3 here is CASSPLAGGPRTDTQYF. The CDR3 nucleotides read TGTGCCAGCAGTCCTCTAGCGGGAGGGCCACGAACAGATACGCAGTATTTT. The full variable domain, with the rest looked up from reference TRBV7-8 and TRBJ2-3, is GAGVSQSPRYKVAKRGQDVALRCDPISGHVSLFWYQQALGQGPEFLTYFQNEAQLDKSGLPSDRFFAERPEGSVSTLKIQRTQQEDSAVYLCASSPLAGGPRTDTQYFGPGTRLTVL.

J is TRBJ2-2 and V is TRBV9, with D hard to call. Germline V lookup: CDR1 SGDLS, CDR2 YYNGEE. With 0 bases removed from V and 5 bases from J, the gap between germline ends came to 11 bases. This CDR3 region has 15 residues. The CDR3 sequence: CASSVAASGTGELFF. DNA for the CDR3: TGTGCCAGCAGCGTAGCTGCGTCCGGGACCGGGGAGCTGTTTTTT.

The V call is TRBV3-1 (or the pseudogene TRBV3-2), the J call TRBJ2-7, with 9 bases matching TRBD1. The CDR3 loop spans 13 amino acids. Germline V lookup: CDR1 LGHDT, CDR2 YNNKEL (reference sequence). With V trimmed by 6 bases and J by 6 bases, 6 bases remained unmatched. CDR3 sequence: CASRGQGTGEQYF. In DNA, the CDR3 is TGTGCCAGCAGGGGACAGGGAACGGGCGAGCAGTACTTC.

The V call is TRBV19, the J call TRBJ2-5; 7 nucleotides match TRBD2. The CDR3 runs 13 residues. The germline V gene has CDR1 LNHDA and CDR2 SQIVND (reference sequence). Unmatched junction bases numbered 3, after V lost 7 bases and J lost 1 base. The CDR3 region has the DNA TGTGCCAGTAAACTAGCGTTCCAAGAGACCCAGTACTTC. Protein sequence: CASKLAFQETQYF.

The chain links TRBV4-2 to TRBJ2-4, with D perhaps TRBD2 (5 bases). The CDR3 spans 14 residues. V shed 1 base and J shed 15 bases, with 19 bases lying between them. Germline assignment: CDR1 LGHNA and CDR2 YNFKEQ. The CDR3 sequence is CASSQVGVSGLWYF. CDR3 in DNA: TGTGCCAGCAGCCAAGTTGGGGTATCCGGACTTTGGTACTTC.

The chain employs TRBV29-1 and TRBJ1-5, with D maybe TRBD1 (5 bases). The CDR3 spans 14 residues. V lost 6 bases to trimming and J lost 2 bases, with 14 bases between them. Germline-derived CDR1 and CDR2 are SQVTM and ANQGSEA. CDR3 nucleotides: TGCAGCGTCCTTGCAGGGATGGGCAATCAGCCCCAGCATTTT. It codes for CSVLAGMGNQPQHF.

This chain links TRBV27 with TRBJ2-2; maybe TRBD2 (5 bases). The CDR3 spans 15 residues. The ends were cut back, 3 bases at V and 1 base at J, with 9 bases in the middle. In germline, CDR1 is MNHEY, CDR2 SMNVEV (reference sequence). The CDR3 DNA reads TGTGCCAGCAGTTTTCGAGGGAGGAACACCGGGGAGCTGTTTTTT. As protein: CASSFRGRNTGELFF.

The V gene is TRBV5-4, the J gene TRBJ2-7; perhaps TRBD2 as D (5 bases). This CDR3 is 14 amino acids long. Germline V gives CDR1 SGHNT, CDR2 YYREEE (reference sequence). With 3 bases removed from V and 5 bases from J, the gap between germline ends came to 15 bases. The CDR3 spells CASSSRVALNEQYF. CDR3 nucleotide sequence: TGTGCCAGCAGCTCGCGGGTGGCTTTGAACGAGCAGTACTTC.

The rearrangement joins TRBV24-1 to TRBJ2-2; 14 nucleotides line up with TRBD2. V gave up 4 bases and J gave up 3 bases; unmatched junction bases: 9. The germline gives CDR1 KGHDR, CDR2 SFDVKD. CDR3 size: 19 residues. CDR3 loop: CATSEPGTSGSWDTGELFF. The CDR3 DNA is TGTGCCACCAGTGAGCCCGGGACTAGCGGGAGTTGGGACACCGGGGAGCTGTTTTTT.

This clone was seen once. The rearrangement links TRBV9 to TRBJ2-2, with a possible D match to TRBD1 (5 bases). Germline CDR1 SGDLS, CDR2 YYNGEE. The CDR3 consists of 14 residues. With 0 bases removed from V and 4 bases from J, the gap between germline ends came to 7 bases. CDR3 amino acids: CASSVGGSTGELFF. The CDR3 DNA follows: TGTGCCAGCAGCGTAGGGGGCTCCACCGGGGAGCTGTTTTTT. The whole variable domain, filled in from reference TRBV9 and TRBJ2-2, reads DSGVTQTPKHLITATGQRVTLRCSPRSGDLSVYWYQQSLDQGLQFLIQYYNGEERAKGNILERFSAQQFPDLHSELNLSSLELGDSALYFCASSVGGSTGELFFGEGSRLTVL.

V is TRBV5-1 and J is TRBJ1-2; TRBD1 matches at 8 bases. The V segment lost 2 bases and the J segment 8 bases; nucleotides outside the gene matches: 8. The CDR3 runs to 14 residues. The germline V gene encodes CDR1 SGHRS and CDR2 YFSETQ. CDR3 loop: CASSFQGAPWGYTF. In DNA, the CDR3 is TGCGCCAGCAGCTTCCAGGGGGCCCCCTGGGGCTACACCTTC.

The chain has TRBV19 and TRBJ1-5; maybe TRBD1 (6 bases). The length of the CDR3 is 15 residues. Germline V gene lookup returns CDR1 LNHDA and CDR2 SQIVND (reference sequence). Trimming pared 1 base from V and 4 bases from J, leaving 11 bases between. The CDR3 DNA follows: TGTGCCAGTAGTATAGCGACAGGCCCTAATCAGCCCCAGCATTTT. The encoded protein is CASSIATGPNQPQHF.

J is TRBJ2-1 and V is TRBV11-2; the D gene is possibly TRBD1 (6 bases). This CDR3 spans 15 amino acids. Trimming left V 5 bases short and J 5 bases short, with 16 bases between. The germline CDR1 and CDR2 sequences are SGHAT and FQNNGV. The CDR3 coding sequence is TGTGCCAGCAGCCCCCTCCCAGGGGCCCACAATGAGCAGTTCTTC. Amino acids: CASSPLPGAHNEQFF.

This chain joins TRBV7-8 and TRBJ2-1; a possible D gene is TRBD2 (5 bases). The CDR3 length is 15 residues. Germline values: CDR1 SGHVS, CDR2 FQNEAQ. The germline V and J ends were trimmed by 2 bases and 8 bases, with 16 bases remaining between them. The CDR3 nucleotides are TGTGCCAGCAGCTTACAGCCAGGTCTAGCCTATGAGCAGTTCTTC. Translating it yields CASSLQPGLAYEQFF.

In this sample, this clone turned up once. V is TRBV4-1 and J is TRBJ1-5; 10 positions match TRBD1. CDR1 and CDR2 from the germline V gene are MGHRA and YSYEKL. J lost 5 bases, V lost 1 base, and 5 bases had no gene match. The CDR3 length is 16 residues. The CDR3 here is CASSQGYGTGDQPQHF. CDR3 DNA sequence: TGCGCCAGCAGCCAAGGATATGGGACAGGGGATCAGCCCCAGCATTTT.